The TCR beta chain under discussion was sequenced for a study of CD8+CD57+ T cells in acquired aplastic anemia. Study context: Sorted cells (CD4+ and CD8+) yielded DNA amounts that averaged approximately 3.1 ug.

For CDR3 and TCR beta VDJ profiling, genomic DNA was the template used. TCRdb reprocessed the reads with MiXCR, giving one entry per CDR3 protein. The sample carries 310,000 or so distinct CDR3 sequences, 56% recorded once. This clonotype has only a few counts. Patients chosen for sequencing had CD8+CD57+ cells that had expanded, as shown by flow cytometry. Severe acquired aplastic anemia was present in all patients. Patients were untreated when blood was sampled. CDR3 length: 14 amino acids. Trimming took 1 base from V and 7 from J; bases not matched to a gene: 8. CDR1 and CDR2 from the germline V gene are DFQATT and SNEGSKA (reference sequence).

The sample consisted of sorted CD4+, CD8+, or CD8+CD57+ T cells (not recorded which) from PBMCs. This clonotype was obtained from a human donor with aplastic anemia. The chain combines TRBV20-1 with TRBJ2-7; 9 bases fit TRBD2. The CDR3 DNA is TGCAGTGCTAGAGGGCTAGCGGGGAGTGAGGAGCAGTACTTC. It yields the protein CSARGLAGSEEQYF.